Listed below are T cell receptor beta chains from one sample, sequenced in a study of Graves' ophthalmopathy and Graves' hyperthyroidism. Each CDR3 protein gets one entry after TCRdb re-called the multiplex PCR reads with MiXCR. The table shows over 450,000 distinct CDR3 sequences, with roughly 14% occurring only once. Sequencing was performed on blood. These receptors were collected from a young woman with Graves' ophthalmopathy. The CDR3 runs from the conserved cysteine through the conserved F or W. A D gene is named only where the DNA matches it firmly. A clone size is listed for some rows: how often the clone was seen (once, few, many), or a class if it is expanded.

V	D	J	size	DNA	CDR3
TRBV28	.	TRBJ2-7	many	TGTGCCAGCAGTCTACCAAACCGGGACTCCTACGAGCAGTACTTC	CASSLPNRDSYEQYF
TRBV6-5	.	TRBJ1-1	.	TGTGCCAGCAGTTCTCTCGGGCGGGGATCGACTGAAGCTTTCTTT	CASSSLGRGSTEAFF
TRBV28	TRBD1	TRBJ1-2	.	TGTGCCAGCAAACGGGGGGACAGACCCTATGGCTACACCTTC	CASKRGDRPYGYTF
TRBV7-6	.	TRBJ2-5	.	TGTGCCAGCAGCTTGTGGGGGTTAGAGACCCAGTACTTC	CASSLWGLETQYF
TRBV6-1	TRBD1	TRBJ1-1	many	TGTGCCAGCAGTGAGGCAGGGGGTTATATGAACACTGAAGCTTTCTTT	CASSEAGGYMNTEAFF
TRBV9	TRBD1	TRBJ2-4	many	TGTGCCAGCAGCGGCCGGGACAGGGTAAACATTCAGTACTTC	CASSGRDRVNIQYF
TRBV7-9	TRBD1	TRBJ1-1	many	TGTGCCCGGGGAACAGGGGATGAAGCTTTCTTT	CARGTGDEAFF
TRBV30	TRBD1	TRBJ2-5	.	TGTGCCTGGAGCCGACAGGGTCGAGAGACCCAGTACTTC	CAWSRQGRETQYF
TRBV7-3	.	TRBJ2-2	many	TGTGCCAGCAGCTTTACCCCTGCGTTGCACACCGGGGAGCTGTTTTTT	CASSFTPALHTGELFF
TRBV7-2	TRBD1	TRBJ1-5	many	TGTGCCAGCAGCTACCTGACAGGGGGCAATCAGCCCCAGCATTTT	CASSYLTGGNQPQHF
TRBV6-5	.	TRBJ1-1	many	TGTGCCAGCAGAGCAAATCGACGGGGAAACACTGAAGCTTTCTTT	CASRANRRGNTEAFF
TRBV20-1	.	TRBJ2-2	.	TGCAGTGCTAGAGATGGGGGTTCGAACACCGGGGAGCTGTTTTTT	CSARDGGSNTGELFF
TRBV6-4	TRBD1	TRBJ1-2	.	TGTGCCAGCAGACCTGGACAGGGGCTTGGCTACACCTTC	CASRPGQGLGYTF
TRBV2	.	TRBJ2-3	many	TGTGCCAGCAGGTCAGGAGCTAGCACAGATACGCAGTATTTT	CASRSGASTDTQYF
TRBV20-1	TRBD1	TRBJ1-5	once	TGCAGTGCTAGAACGGGACAGGGATCAGGGCCCCAGCATTTT	CSARTGQGSGPQHF
TRBV7-9	.	TRBJ2-2	many	TGTGCCAGCAGGTCCACAACGAACACCGGGGAGCTGTTTTTT	CASRSTTNTGELFF
TRBV28	TRBD1	TRBJ2-2	many	TGTGCCAGCAGTTGGGGGACAGCGAACACCGGGGAGCTGTTTTTT	CASSWGTANTGELFF
TRBV28	.	TRBJ2-2	many	TGTGCCAGCCTCGAGCCAAACACCGGGGAGCTGTTTTTT	CASLEPNTGELFF
TRBV7-3	.	TRBJ1-1	many	TGTGCCAGCAGCTTAAAAGGGATCACTGAAGCTTTCTTT	CASSLKGITEAFF
TRBV4-1	.	TRBJ1-5	few	TGCGCCAGCAGCCAAGACACCACCCAGGGTTTGTATCGTCAGCCCCAGCATTTT	CASSQDTTQGLYRQPQHF
TRBV12-5	.	TRBJ2-5	few	TGTGCTAGTTCCCCCGCGGGGCTCCAAGGGACCCAGTACTTC	CASSPAGLQGTQYF
TRBV19	.	TRBJ1-2	many	TGTGCCAGTAGTATAGGGTTAGGCAACTATGGCTACACCTTC	CASSIGLGNYGYTF
TRBV2	.	TRBJ2-7	many	TGTGCCAGCAGTGGGAGGGGTGGACGGGAGCAGTACTTC	CASSGRGGREQYF
TRBV4-1	TRBD1	TRBJ1-5	.	TGCGCCAGCAGCCAGTCGCTACAGGGGAATAGCAATCAGCCCCAGCATTTT	CASSQSLQGNSNQPQHF
TRBV12-3/TRBV12-4	.	TRBJ1-1	.	TGTGCCAGCCGGGGGGGGTCAAGTGGAGCTTTCTTT	CASRGGSSGAFF
TRBV27	.	TRBJ1-5	many	TGTGCCAGCAGTTTATACCCCCTCGGCGCGTTTTCCGGGTATAGCAATCAGCCCCAGCATTTT	CASSLYPLGAFSGYSNQPQHF
TRBV28	TRBD1	TRBJ2-5	.	TGTGCCAGCAGTCCCCCCGGCAGGGGGCCGGGAGAGACCCAGTACTTC	CASSPPGRGPGETQYF
TRBV6-1	.	TRBJ2-7	many	TGTGCCAGCAGTATGGACGGTCCCTACGAGCAGTACTTC	CASSMDGPYEQYF
TRBV11-2	.	TRBJ2-4	few	TGTGCCAGCAGCCCCATCGGGCTGCCCATTAAGTACTTC	CASSPIGLPIKYF
TRBV6-1	.	TRBJ1-2	.	TGTGCCAGCAGTGTTTTCGTCTATGGCTACACCTTC	CASSVFVYGYTF
TRBV6-5	.	TRBJ2-7	many	TGTGCCAGCAGCAAGAGACCCGGACCCTACGAGCAGTACTTC	CASSKRPGPYEQYF
TRBV9	.	TRBJ2-2	.	TGTGCCAGCAGCCCGCGCGGGGTGCGGGTTATCGGGGAGCTGTTTTTT	CASSPRGVRVIGELFF
TRBV6-5	.	TRBJ2-4	many	TGTGCCAGCAGTTACTCGACCCTGTTAGCCAAAAACATTCAGTACTTC	CASSYSTLLAKNIQYF
TRBV6-1	.	TRBJ2-7	many	TGTGCCAGCAGTGTTCTCAGGGAGTACGAGCAGTACTTC	CASSVLREYEQYF
TRBV3-1	TRBD1	TRBJ2-4	many	TGTGCCAGCAGCCCGTGGACAGGGGAAGCCAAAAACATTCAGTACTTC	CASSPWTGEAKNIQYF
TRBV6-5	TRBD1	TRBJ2-7	many	TGTGCCAGCAGTTCCCGACAAGCGACAGGGTCCTACGAGCAGTACTTC	CASSSRQATGSYEQYF
TRBV28	.	TRBJ1-1	many	TGTGCCAGCAGCCGTACTATCGCGAACACTGAAGCTTTCTTT	CASSRTIANTEAFF
TRBV19	.	TRBJ2-7	few	TGTGCCAGTAGCACTACGTACTCTAGCTACGAGCAGTACTTC	CASSTTYSSYEQYF
TRBV12-3/TRBV12-4	.	TRBJ2-4	.	TGTGCCAGCAGTACCGACCTAGACAACATTCAGTACTTC	CASSTDLDNIQYF
TRBV6-2/TRBV6-3	.	TRBJ2-7	many	TGTGCCAGCAGCCCCATCGGGGGACCCGAGCAGTACTTC	CASSPIGGPEQYF
TRBV28	.	TRBJ2-2	once	TGTGCCAGCAGACGTAGTGCGACCGGGGAGCTGTTTTTT	CASRRSATGELFF
TRBV6-4	.	TRBJ1-2	many	TGTGCCAGCAGTGACTCGAGTCAGGGGTCGAGGGGCTACACCTTC	CASSDSSQGSRGYTF
TRBV5-1	TRBD1	TRBJ1-1	.	TGCGCCAGCAGCGTCCGACAGGGGGCTAACACTGAAGCTTTCTTT	CASSVRQGANTEAFF
TRBV19	.	TRBJ1-2	once	TGTGCCAGTAGTATGGAAGCAAACTATGGCTACACCTTC	CASSMEANYGYTF
TRBV28	TRBD2	TRBJ2-7	many	TGTGCCACCTTTACCGGGACTAGCGGTAACTACGAGCAGTACTTC	CATFTGTSGNYEQYF
TRBV12-3/TRBV12-4	TRBD1	TRBJ1-1	many	TGTGCCAGCAGTTCAGGACAGGGGGCGAACACTGAAGCTTTCTTT	CASSSGQGANTEAFF
TRBV9	TRBD2	TRBJ2-2	few	TGTGCCAGCAGCGCGGGAGGGCTAGCGGGAGGGCTCCCTTGGTCCGGGGAGCTGTTTTTT	CASSAGGLAGGLPWSGELFF
TRBV5-1	TRBD1	TRBJ2-7	many	TGCGCCAGCAGCTCCTCAGGACAGGGGAAGACCTACGAGCAGTACTTC	CASSSSGQGKTYEQYF
TRBV5-1	TRBD2	TRBJ2-2	many	TGCGCCAGCAGCTTGGAGCTAGCGGGAAGTTACACCGGGGAGCTGTTTTTT	CASSLELAGSYTGELFF
TRBV4-1	.	TRBJ2-7	.	TGCGCCAGCAGCCAAGATACCCCCTCCCGAATCCAGAATCCCTACGAGCAGTACTTC	CASSQDTPSRIQNPYEQYF
TRBV12-3/TRBV12-4	TRBD1	TRBJ2-2	.	TGTGCCAGCAGTCCCACAGGGGGCGCGGACGGGGAGCTGTTTTTT	CASSPTGGADGELFF
TRBV7-2	.	TRBJ2-2	many	TGTGCCAGCAGCCAAGAGGCGTCAGCGTGGGGGGAGCTGTTTTTT	CASSQEASAWGELFF
TRBV2	.	TRBJ2-4	many	TGTGCCAGCAGTGAAGGTCCAGCCAAAAACATTCAGTACTTC	CASSEGPAKNIQYF
TRBV7-3	.	TRBJ2-7	.	TGTGCCAGCAGTTTATTCCCGCTCGAGCAGTACTTC	CASSLFPLEQYF